These T cell receptor beta chains were read from a single sample in a study of cytomegalovirus exposure and HLA in healthy donors. TCRdb keeps only in-frame clones here, not all; method: immunoSEQ multiplex PCR. There are roughly 140,000 clones in the sample; 79% occur only once, and 6.7% lies in the top ten. Material: PBMCs. The receptors stem from a woman aged 40 to 49 in good health and CMV-seropositive. Both conserved end residues are part of each CDR3. A D gene is named only where the DNA matches it firmly. Expanded clones get a size class; other rows say once, few or many, or leave the size out.

V: TRBV19
J: TRBJ2-2
size: -
D: TRBD2
DNA: TGTGCCAGTAGTATCTTCGGGACTAGCGGGGCAACCGGGGAGCTGTTTTTT
CDR3: CASSIFGTSGATGELFF

V: TRBV28
J: TRBJ2-2
size: -
D: TRBD2
DNA: TGTGCCAGCAGTAATCGGCCCGGGGTAGCGGGGTCTGGGGAGCTGTTTTTT
CDR3: CASSNRPGVAGSGELFF

V: TRBV30
J: TRBJ1-3
size: once
D: -
DNA: TGTGCCTCCAACCAGGAATCTGGAAACACCATATATTTT
CDR3: CASNQESGNTIYF

V: TRBV9
J: TRBJ2-3
size: -
D: -
DNA: TGTGCCAGCAGTGGAGGTAGCACAGATACGCAGTATTTT
CDR3: CASSGGSTDTQYF

V: TRBV5-1
J: TRBJ1-1
size: -
D: -
DNA: TGCGCCAGCAGTTTTACGGGTGTGGCTGAAGCTTTCTTT
CDR3: CASSFTGVAEAFF

V: TRBV9
J: TRBJ1-3
size: -
D: -
DNA: TGTGCCAGCAGCACTCAGGGCAGAAACACCATATATTTT
CDR3: CASSTQGRNTIYF

V: TRBV4-1
J: TRBJ2-5
size: -
D: TRBD1
DNA: TGCGCCAGCAGTGCGACAGGGGATCAAGAGACCCAGTACTTC
CDR3: CASSATGDQETQYF

V: TRBV4-1
J: TRBJ2-3
size: few
D: TRBD2
DNA: TGCGCCAGCAGCCTTTCGGCCAGCGGGGGGGCCCTTACAGATACGCAGTATTTT
CDR3: CASSLSASGGALTDTQYF

V: TRBV27
J: TRBJ1-2
size: -
D: -
DNA: TGTGCCAGCAGTTTATCGGCAGGGCTTTCCTATGGCTACACCTTC
CDR3: CASSLSAGLSYGYTF

V: TRBV19
J: TRBJ1-2
size: -
D: -
DNA: TGTGCCAGTAGCAAGACGACGGGATATGACTATGGCTACACCTTC
CDR3: CASSKTTGYDYGYTF

V: TRBV7-2
J: TRBJ2-3
size: -
D: -
DNA: TGTGCCAGCAGCTTATATAGTTCCACAGATACGCAGTATTTT
CDR3: CASSLYSSTDTQYF

V: TRBV6-1
J: TRBJ1-2
size: -
D: TRBD1
DNA: TGTGCCAGCATTGACGAAGCCGGGACAGGGGGTTATGGCTACACCTTC
CDR3: CASIDEAGTGGYGYTF

V: TRBV7-2
J: TRBJ1-1
size: -
D: TRBD1
DNA: TGTGCCAGCACCCGACAGGGACCGAACACTGAAGCTTTCTTT
CDR3: CASTRQGPNTEAFF

V: TRBV7-6
J: TRBJ1-2
size: -
D: -
DNA: TGTGCCAGCAGCTCCCCGACGGGTAATGGCTACACCTTC
CDR3: CASSSPTGNGYTF

V: TRBV5-6
J: TRBJ1-1
size: -
D: TRBD1
DNA: TGTGCCAGCTGGGAGAGGGGGCGGAGGACTGAAGCTTTCTTT
CDR3: CASWERGRRTEAFF